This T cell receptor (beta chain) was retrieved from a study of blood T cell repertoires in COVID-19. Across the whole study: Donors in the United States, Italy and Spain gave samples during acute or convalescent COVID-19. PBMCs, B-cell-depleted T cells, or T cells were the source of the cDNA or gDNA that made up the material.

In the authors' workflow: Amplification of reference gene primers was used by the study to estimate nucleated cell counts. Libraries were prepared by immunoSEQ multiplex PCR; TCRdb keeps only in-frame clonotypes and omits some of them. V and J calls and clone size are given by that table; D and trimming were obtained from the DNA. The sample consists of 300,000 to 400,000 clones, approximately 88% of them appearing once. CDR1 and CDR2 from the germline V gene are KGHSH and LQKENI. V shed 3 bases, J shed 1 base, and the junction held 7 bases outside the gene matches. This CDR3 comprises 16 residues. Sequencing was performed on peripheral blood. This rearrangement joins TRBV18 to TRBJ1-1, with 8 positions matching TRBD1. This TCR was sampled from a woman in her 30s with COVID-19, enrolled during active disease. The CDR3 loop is CASSPARGRGNTEAFF. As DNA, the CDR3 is TGTGCCAGCTCACCGGCCAGGGGGCGCGGGAACACTGAAGCTTTCTTT. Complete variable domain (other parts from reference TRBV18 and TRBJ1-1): NAGVMQNPRHLVRRRGQEARLRCSPMKGHSHVYWYRQLPEEGLKFMVYLQKENIIDESGMPKERFSAEFPKEGPSILRIQQVVRGDSAAYFCASSPARGRGNTEAFFGQGTRLTVV.